These 21 T cell receptor beta chains came from one sample sequenced in a study of CD8+CD57+ T cells in acquired aplastic anemia. The template for TCR beta VDJ and CDR3 sequence profiling was genomic DNA. TCRdb reprocessed the reads via MiXCR and lists one record per CDR3 protein. The sample lists some 200,000 distinct CDR3 sequences, 30% to 35% occurring once. The sample taken for sequencing was sorted CD4+, CD8+, or CD8+CD57+ T cells (not recorded which) from PBMCs. These receptors all come from a human donor in good health, serving as a control.

The rearrangement uses TRBV20-1 and TRBJ2-7; 9 bases match TRBD2. This CDR3 is 14 amino acids long. Trimming cost V 8 bases and J 1 base; bases outside gene matches: 9. Per the germline V gene, CDR1 is DFQATT and CDR2 is SNEGSKA (reference sequence). Written as DNA, the CDR3 is TGCAGTTACAGGGGACTAGCTTCATCCTACGAGCAGTACTTC. This encodes CSYRGLASSYEQYF.

In this sample, this clonotype turned up many times. The V and J genes are TRBV2 and TRBJ1-1; possible D gene TRBD1, 6 bases. V dropped 4 bases and J dropped 4 bases, with 10 bases sitting between them. This CDR3 is built from 13 residues. Germline V gene lookup returns CDR1 SNHLY and CDR2 FYNNEI. Here the CDR3 reads CASSGQEITEAFF. DNA of the CDR3: TGTGCCAGCAGTGGACAGGAGATCACTGAAGCTTTCTTT.

There are many counts of this clonotype. The V call is TRBV2, the J call TRBJ2-3; the D call may be TRBD1 or TRBD2 (5 bases each). CDR1 is SNHLY, CDR2 FYNNEI, per germline. Trimming removed 5 bases at V and 6 bases at J, with 15 bases between. The CDR3 covers 14 residues. The CDR3 DNA reads as TGTGCCAGCAGTCAGTTTCACGGGGCGGATACGCAGTATTTT. Amino acids: CASSQFHGADTQYF.

Turning to this clonotype: This may arise from a read error, as a much more abundant clone is one base away. The rearrangement uses TRBV10-3 and TRBJ1-6; D gene ambiguous. This CDR3 comprises 13 residues. The V gene lost 6 bases and the J gene lost 7 bases, with 10 bases spanning the gap. Per germline, CDR1 ENHRY and CDR2 SYGVKD. CDR3 in DNA: TGTGCCATCAGCGGGTTTCGAAATTCACCCCTCCACTTT. Residues: CAISGFRNSPLHF.

This clonotype was seen repeatedly, ten times or more. The CDR3 sequence: CASSEAGLLGRNEQFF. In DNA form, the CDR3 reads TGTGCCAGCAGTGAAGCGGGACTCCTGGGGCGGAATGAGCAGTTCTTC. The rearrangement links TRBV25-1 to TRBJ2-1; D is possibly TRBD2 (6 bases). Trimming stripped 2 bases from V and 7 bases from J, with 18 bases between. The CDR3 is 16 residues long. The V gene's germline CDR1 is MGHDK and CDR2 SYGVNS.

On this clonotype: Since the CDR3 does not end with the conserved phenylalanine or tryptophan, this likely comes from a read error. J is TRBJ1-5 and V is TRBV9; D is unclear. Germline CDR1 SGDLS, CDR2 YYNGEE. The CDR3 runs 14 residues. Trimming shortened V by 4 bases and J by 5 bases, and 13 bases separated the two germline ends. CDR3 sequence reads: CASSPTSGDQPQHS. In nucleotides, the CDR3 is TGTGCCAGCAGCCCAACCTCCGGGGATCAGCCCCAGCATTCT.

The sample holds many counts of this clonotype. This chain joins TRBV6-5 and TRBJ1-2; D uncertain. The CDR3 totals 15 residues. V lost 0 bases and J lost 4, with 12 bases in between. The germline V gene has CDR1 MNHEY and CDR2 SVGAGI. CDR3 nucleotide sequence: TGTGCCAGCAGTTACTCCTCCGGCTCCTTCTATGGCTACACCTTC. Amino acid sequence: CASSYSSGSFYGYTF.

This clonotype was found many times. V is TRBV2 and J is TRBJ2-3; 8 bases line up with TRBD1. The CDR3 spans 14 residues. From germline, CDR1 is SNHLY and CDR2 FYNNEI. The junction had 6 bases not matched to a gene; V was cut back by 10 bases and J by 0 bases. CDR3 DNA sequence: TGTGCCAACGGACAGGGTTTGAGCACAGATACGCAGTATTTT. Translated: CANGQGLSTDTQYF. Looking up the rest from reference TRBV2 and TRBJ2-3 gives the full variable domain: EPEVTQTPSHQVTQMGQEVILRCVPISNHLYFYWYRQILGQKVEFLVSFYNNEISEKSEIFDDQFSVERPDGSNFTLKIRSTKLEDSAMYFCANGQGLSTDTQYFGPGTRLTVL.

The rearrangement joins TRBV20-1 to TRBJ1-2; 7 bases are a match to TRBD1. The CDR3 runs to 13 residues. The V gene end was trimmed by 3 bases and the J gene end by 8 bases; junction bases not matched to a gene: 9. Germline V CDR1 and CDR2: DFQATT, SNEGSKA (reference sequence). CDR3 nucleotides: TGCAGTGCTAGGCCGACAGGGTCAGGAGGCTACACCTTC. Encoded protein: CSARPTGSGGYTF.

At least ten counts were recorded for this clonotype. The V gene is TRBV10-2, the J gene TRBJ1-2; 9 nucleotides line up with TRBD1. CDR1 and CDR2 (germline): WSHSY, SAAADI. The trim removed 3 bases at V and 3 bases at J, leaving 14 bases unmatched. The CDR3 totals 18 residues. The CDR3 here is CASSDLQGAIRSHYGYTF. CDR3 in DNA: TGCGCCAGCAGTGACCTACAGGGGGCGATCCGTTCTCACTATGGCTACACCTTC.

In this sample, this clonotype turned up once. The J gene is TRBJ1-2, the V gene TRBV20-1; D call uncertain. V dropped 6 bases and J dropped 0 bases, with 14 bases sitting between them. The CDR3 spans 14 residues. Germline V gene data show CDR1 as DFQATT and CDR2 as SNEGSKA (reference sequence). The CDR3 here is CSAPRSSANYGYTF. The CDR3 DNA is TGCAGTGCCCCGAGGAGCAGCGCTAACTATGGCTACACCTTC.

The CDR3 DNA reads as TGTGCTCAAACCAATTTACCGGGACAGCACTATGGCTACACCTTC. Amino acids: CAQTNLPGQHYGYTF. The rearrangement joins TRBV7-3 to TRBJ1-2; 7 nucleotides align to TRBD1. CDR3 size: 15 residues. Germline V gene data show CDR1 as SGHTA and CDR2 as FQGTGA.

There are many counts of this clonotype. The V and J genes are TRBV2 and TRBJ2-1, with 8 bases matching TRBD2. V shed 4 bases, J shed 0 bases, and the junction held 5 bases outside the gene matches. CDR3 size: 16 residues. Germline V CDR1 and CDR2: SNHLY, FYNNEI. CDR3 DNA sequence: TGTGCCAGCAGTGGATTACTAGCGGTCTCCTACAATGAGCAGTTCTTC. Translating it yields CASSGLLAVSYNEQFF.

V is TRBV5-6 and J is TRBJ2-7; TRBD1 matches at 10 bases. Germline lookup yields CDR1 SGHDT and CDR2 YYEEEE. The CDR3 totals 14 residues. Unmatched junction bases numbered 4, after V lost 3 bases and J lost 4 bases. CDR3 nucleotides: TGTGCCAGCAGCTCGGACAGGGGGGGGTACGAGCAGTACTTC. Residues: CASSSDRGGYEQYF.

For this clonotype: The germline gene is not matched at one end of the junction; a read error may be the cause. The chain links TRBV24-1 to TRBJ2-1; 10 nucleotides align to TRBD2. The CDR3 consists of 18 residues. CDR1 is KGHDR, CDR2 SFDVKD, per germline. CDR3 in amino acids: CATSDGAAGGPVSDERFF. The CDR3 region has the DNA TGTGCCACCAGTGATGGAGCAGCGGGGGGGCCCGTATCGGATGAGCGGTTCTTC.

This clonotype was observed a few times. This chain uses TRBV7-3 with TRBJ2-1; the match to TRBD2 covers 13 bases. CDR3 size: 15 residues. Trimming took 5 bases from V and 10 from J; bases not matched to a gene: 8. Germline V lookup: CDR1 SGHTA, CDR2 FQGTGA. Here the CDR3 DNA reads TGTGCCAGCAGCACGACTAGCGGGGGGACCCGGGAGCAGTTCTTC. It specifies CASSTTSGGTREQFF.

At least ten counts were recorded for this clonotype. This chain links TRBV7-9 with TRBJ1-1; D is unclear. CDR1 SEHNR and CDR2 FQNEAQ come from the germline V gene (reference sequence). V lost 5 bases and J lost 10, with 8 bases in between. This CDR3 spans 10 amino acids. CDR3 DNA sequence: TGTGCCAGCAGCGAAGCTGTAGCTTTCTTT. Its translation: CASSEAVAFF.

Note on this clonotype: A clone one base away is much larger, so this may be a read error. V is TRBV7-1 and J is TRBJ2-3; 9 nucleotides line up with TRBD2. TRBV7-1 is filed as an ORF, its function uncertain. The V gene end was trimmed by 3 bases and the J gene end by 0 bases; junction bases not matched to a gene: 16. The CDR3 sequence is 20 residues long. The CDR3 sequence: CASSSRLASGRTTSTDTQYF. DNA for the CDR3: TGTGCCAGCAGCTCGCGACTGGCCAGCGGGAGGACCACTAGCACAGATACGCAGTATTTT.

This clonotype was seen more than once but under ten times. The V and J genes are TRBV6-1 and TRBJ1-1, with TRBD1 matching 8 bases. The trim removed 3 bases at V and 5 bases at J, leaving 8 bases unmatched. The CDR3 length is 15 residues. Germline V CDR1 and CDR2: MNHNS, SASEGT. The CDR3: CASSDRTGWRTEAFF. As DNA, the CDR3 is TGTGCCAGCAGTGACCGGACAGGGTGGAGGACTGAAGCTTTCTTT.

There are a few counts of this clonotype. Given a much more abundant clone one base away, this may be a read error. The chain links TRBV7-2 to TRBJ1-2; TRBD1 matches at 7 bases. V gave up 5 bases and J gave up 2 bases; unmatched junction bases: 2. This CDR3 is 13 amino acids long. Per the germline V gene, CDR1 is SGHTA and CDR2 is FQGNSA. CDR3 in amino acids: CASSRQGNYGYTF. The CDR3 DNA is TGTGCCAGCAGCCGACAGGGAAACTATGGCTACACCTTC.

The gene calls are TRBV10-2 and TRBJ1-5; no definite D call. V lost 0 bases and J 10 bases, leaving 10 bases between the germline ends. CDR3 length: 13 amino acids. Germline CDR1 reads WSHSY; CDR2 reads SAAADI. CDR3 residues: CASSESRNSPQHF. The CDR3 DNA sequence: TGCGCCAGCAGTGAGTCGAGGAATTCACCCCAGCATTTT.